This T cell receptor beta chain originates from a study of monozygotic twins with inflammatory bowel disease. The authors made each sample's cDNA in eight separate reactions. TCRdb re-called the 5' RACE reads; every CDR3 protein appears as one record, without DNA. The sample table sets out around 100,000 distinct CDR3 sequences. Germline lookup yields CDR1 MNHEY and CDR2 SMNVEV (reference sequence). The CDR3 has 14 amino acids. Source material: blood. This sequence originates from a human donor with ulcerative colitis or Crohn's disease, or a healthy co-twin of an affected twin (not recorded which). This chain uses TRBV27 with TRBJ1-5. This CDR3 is CASSLGIGNQPQHF.